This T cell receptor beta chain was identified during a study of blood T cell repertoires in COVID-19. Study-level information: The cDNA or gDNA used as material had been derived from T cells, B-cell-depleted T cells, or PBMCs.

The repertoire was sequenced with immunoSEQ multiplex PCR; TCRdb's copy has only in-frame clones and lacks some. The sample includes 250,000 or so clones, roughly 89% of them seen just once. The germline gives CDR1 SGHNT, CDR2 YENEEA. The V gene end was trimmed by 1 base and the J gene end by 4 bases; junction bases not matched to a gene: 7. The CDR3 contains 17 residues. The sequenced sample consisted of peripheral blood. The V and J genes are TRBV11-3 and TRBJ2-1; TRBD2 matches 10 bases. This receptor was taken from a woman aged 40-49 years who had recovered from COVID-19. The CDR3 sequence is CASSLAAASGSYNEQFF. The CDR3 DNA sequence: TGTGCCAGCAGCTTAGCGGCGGCTAGCGGGAGTTACAATGAGCAGTTCTTC.